The clone carrying this TCR beta chain was seen more than once but under ten times. Its antigen is not identified. No patient received treatment before thyroid surgery. Germline CDR1 is MNHEY and CDR2 is SVGEGT. After removal of 5 bases from V and 8 bases from J, the junction contained 7 bases not matched to a gene. The CDR3 totals 14 residues. The data were obtained in a study of metastatic and nonmetastatic thyroid tumors. Study information: Peripheral blood and tumor or nodule samples from malignant and benign thyroid patients were compared.

In the authors' workflow: The study took CDR3 differences across clinicopathological groups and made a distant-metastasis classifier for papillary thyroid cancer from them. TCRdb recomputed clones from the PCR reads via MiXCR. It is TCRdb's table, rather than the study itself, that gives the V and J calls and clone size. The repertoire holds about 16,000 clones, with approximately 25% as singletons. Whole-study findings and limits: Malignant thyroid tumors reportedly had TCR beta diversity that was significantly higher than in benign nodules, in blood and tumor.

The chain links TRBV6-2 or TRBV6-3 to TRBJ1-4; the match to TRBD1 covers 8 bases. Sequenced: adjacent normal tissue. The receptor was derived from a female donor with papillary thyroid cancer or a benign thyroid nodule (not recorded which). Some clones in this sample may be carry-over from other donors' samples. CDR3 sequence (DNA): TGTGCCAGCAGTCCCCGGACAGGGACCGAAAAACTGTTTTTT. Translated: CASSPRTGTEKLFF.